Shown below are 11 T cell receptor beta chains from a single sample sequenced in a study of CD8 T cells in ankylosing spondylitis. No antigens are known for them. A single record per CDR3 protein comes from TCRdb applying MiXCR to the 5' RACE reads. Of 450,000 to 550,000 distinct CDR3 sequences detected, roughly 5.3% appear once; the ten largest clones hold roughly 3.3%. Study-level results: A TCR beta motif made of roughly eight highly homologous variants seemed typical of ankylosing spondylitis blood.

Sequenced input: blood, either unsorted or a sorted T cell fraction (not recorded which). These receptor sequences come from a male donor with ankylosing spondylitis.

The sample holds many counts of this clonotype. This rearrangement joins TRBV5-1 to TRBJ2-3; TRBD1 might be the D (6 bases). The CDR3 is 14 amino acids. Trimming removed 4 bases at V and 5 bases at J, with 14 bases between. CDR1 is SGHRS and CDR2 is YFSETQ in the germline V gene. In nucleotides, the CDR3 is TGCGCCAGCAGCATACGACAGGCGGAAGATACGCAGTATTTT. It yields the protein CASSIRQAEDTQYF.

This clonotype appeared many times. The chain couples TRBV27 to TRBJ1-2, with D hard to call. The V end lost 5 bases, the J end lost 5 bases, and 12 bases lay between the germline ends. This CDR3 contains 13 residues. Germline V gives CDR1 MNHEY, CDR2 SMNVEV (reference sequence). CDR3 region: CASSMYGGYGYTF. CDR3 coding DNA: TGTGCCAGCAGTATGTATGGAGGGTATGGCTACACCTTC.

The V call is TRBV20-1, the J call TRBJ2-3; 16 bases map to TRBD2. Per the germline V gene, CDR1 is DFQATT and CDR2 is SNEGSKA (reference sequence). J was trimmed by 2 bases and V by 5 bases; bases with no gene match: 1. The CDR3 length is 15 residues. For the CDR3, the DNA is TGCAGTGCTGGGACTAGCGGGAGGGCCACAGATACGCAGTATTTT. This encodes CSAGTSGRATDTQYF.

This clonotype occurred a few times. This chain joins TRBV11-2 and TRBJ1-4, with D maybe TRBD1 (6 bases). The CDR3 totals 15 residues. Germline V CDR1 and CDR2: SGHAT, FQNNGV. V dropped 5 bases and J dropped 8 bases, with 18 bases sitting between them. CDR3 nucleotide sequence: TGTGCCAGCAGCCCCAGTCGGGACAACTGGGAAAAACTGTTTTTT. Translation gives CASSPSRDNWEKLFF.

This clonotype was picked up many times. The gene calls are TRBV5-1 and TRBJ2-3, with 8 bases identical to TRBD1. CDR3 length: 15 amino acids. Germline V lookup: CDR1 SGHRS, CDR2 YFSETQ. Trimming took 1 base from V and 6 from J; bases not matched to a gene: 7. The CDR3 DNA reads TGCGCCAGCAGCTTGTCCGGGACAGGTGGGGATACGCAGTATTTT. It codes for CASSLSGTGGDTQYF.

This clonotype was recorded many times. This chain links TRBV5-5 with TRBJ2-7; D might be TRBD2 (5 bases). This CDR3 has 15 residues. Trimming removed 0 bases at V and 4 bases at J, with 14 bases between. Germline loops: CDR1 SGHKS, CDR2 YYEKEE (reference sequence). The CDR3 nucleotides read TGTGCCAGCAGCTTGGTTCAGGCACGGGATTACGAGCAGTACTTC. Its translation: CASSLVQARDYEQYF.

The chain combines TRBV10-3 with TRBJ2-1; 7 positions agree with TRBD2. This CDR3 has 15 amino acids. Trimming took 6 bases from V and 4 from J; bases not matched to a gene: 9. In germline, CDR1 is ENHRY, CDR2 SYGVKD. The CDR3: CAISATSAAYNEQFF. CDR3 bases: TGTGCCATCAGCGCTACTAGCGCCGCTTACAATGAGCAGTTCTTC.

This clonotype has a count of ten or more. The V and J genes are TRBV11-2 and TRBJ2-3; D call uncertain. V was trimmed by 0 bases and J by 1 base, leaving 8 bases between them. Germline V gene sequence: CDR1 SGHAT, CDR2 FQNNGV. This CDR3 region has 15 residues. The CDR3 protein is CASSLDPAGTDTQYF. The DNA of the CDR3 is TGTGCCAGCAGCTTAGATCCTGCGGGCACAGATACGCAGTATTTT.

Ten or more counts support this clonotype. The CDR3 DNA sequence: TGCAGCGTTGAAGGAAACGGCAATGAGCAGTTCTTC. It translates to CSVEGNGNEQFF. The chain couples TRBV29-1 to TRBJ2-1; D is unclear. Per the germline V gene, CDR1 is SQVTM and CDR2 is ANQGSEA. This CDR3 has 12 amino acids. Trimming took 1 base from V and 6 from J, leaving 7 bases between them.

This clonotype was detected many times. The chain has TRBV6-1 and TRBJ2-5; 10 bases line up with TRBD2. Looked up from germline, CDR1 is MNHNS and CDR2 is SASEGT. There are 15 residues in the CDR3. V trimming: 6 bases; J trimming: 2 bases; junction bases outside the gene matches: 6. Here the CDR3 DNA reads TGTGCCAGCAGGGATATAGCGGGAGGACAAGAGACCCAGTACTTC. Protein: CASRDIAGGQETQYF.

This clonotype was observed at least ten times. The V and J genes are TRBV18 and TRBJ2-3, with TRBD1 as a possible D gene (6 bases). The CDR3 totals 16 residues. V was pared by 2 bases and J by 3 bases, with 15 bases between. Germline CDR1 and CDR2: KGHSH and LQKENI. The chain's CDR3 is CASSPNRQAWTDTQYF. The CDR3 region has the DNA TGTGCCAGCTCACCAAACAGACAGGCTTGGACAGATACGCAGTATTTT. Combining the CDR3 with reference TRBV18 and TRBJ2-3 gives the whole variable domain NAGVMQNPRHLVRRRGQEARLRCSPMKGHSHVYWYRQLPEEGLKFMVYLQKENIIDESGMPKERFSAEFPKEGPSILRIQQVVRGDSAAYFCASSPNRQAWTDTQYFGPGTRLTVL.